Only one count was recorded for the clone carrying this T cell receptor (beta chain). Antigen specificity is unknown. TCRdb's copy holds only in-frame clones and misses some; the assay was immunoSEQ multiplex PCR. The sample gives about 680,000 clones, more than 80% of which show up once; roughly 1.5% is in the top ten. The sample originates from a study of Ad26.COV2.S vaccination and SARS-CoV-2 variants. Study-wide context: Intramuscularly, Ad26.COV2.S was given either once or twice, 56 days apart.

Study-level points and caveats: The placebo group had lower spike-specific TCR breadth than the vaccine recipients did.

Treatment of the sample: around 19 received Ad26.COV2.S at low or high dose, single or two shots; roughly 5 received placebo; per-sample allocation not given. Collection of the samples took place on day 63 after the first injection of vaccine or placebo. Trimming removed 3 bases from V and 4 bases from J; junction bases left unmatched: 4. The germline gives CDR1 LNHDA, CDR2 SQIVND (reference sequence). The CDR3 consists of 15 residues. The sample in question was peripheral blood, obtained in a trial of Ad26.COV2.S vaccine versus placebo. This chain links TRBV19 with TRBJ2-1; the match to TRBD2 covers 9 bases. The clonotype was recovered from a person between 18 and 60 years old who received the Ad26.COV2.S COVID-19 vaccine or a placebo. Written as DNA, the CDR3 is TGTGCCAGTAGTATTTCAACTAGCGGGTACAATGAGCAGTTCTTC. Its translation: CASSISTSGYNEQFF.